The 2 T cell receptor beta chains below were found in one sample sequenced in a study of blood T cell repertoires in COVID-19 (dated by TCRdb to the early 2020s). Libraries were built with the immunoSEQ multiplex PCR assay. TCRdb re-hosts the immuneACCESS table, in-frame sequences only. Its copies lack some clones; in the studies checked, an unresolved V gene accounts for under half of them, and the cause for the rest is not known. The sample profile shows around 140,000 clones; roughly 88% of them were found once. Jointly, the top ten make up 2% to 2.5% of the sample. The specimen sequenced was peripheral blood. The origin of the receptors is a man between 65 and 85 years old with active COVID-19.

This clone was seen a single time. V is TRBV7-9 and J is TRBJ1-3, with unresolved D. The CDR3 sequence is 15 residues long. Looked up from germline, CDR1 is SEHNR and CDR2 is FQNEAQ (reference sequence). V dropped 3 bases and J dropped 0 bases, with 9 bases sitting between them. Here the CDR3 DNA reads TGTGCCAGCAGCTTCAATCCCCACTCTGGAAACACCATATATTTT. Protein sequence: CASSFNPHSGNTIYF.

This chain links TRBV7-3 with TRBJ2-7, with 7 bases aligning to TRBD1. The CDR3 loop spans 15 amino acids. Looked up from germline, CDR1 is SGHTA and CDR2 is FQGTGA. J gave up 5 bases and V 5 bases, and 12 bases lay outside the gene matches. The DNA for the CDR3 is TGTGCCAGCAGCCCTCACTGGGGACAGCTGAACGAGCAGTACTTC. Amino acid sequence: CASSPHWGQLNEQYF.